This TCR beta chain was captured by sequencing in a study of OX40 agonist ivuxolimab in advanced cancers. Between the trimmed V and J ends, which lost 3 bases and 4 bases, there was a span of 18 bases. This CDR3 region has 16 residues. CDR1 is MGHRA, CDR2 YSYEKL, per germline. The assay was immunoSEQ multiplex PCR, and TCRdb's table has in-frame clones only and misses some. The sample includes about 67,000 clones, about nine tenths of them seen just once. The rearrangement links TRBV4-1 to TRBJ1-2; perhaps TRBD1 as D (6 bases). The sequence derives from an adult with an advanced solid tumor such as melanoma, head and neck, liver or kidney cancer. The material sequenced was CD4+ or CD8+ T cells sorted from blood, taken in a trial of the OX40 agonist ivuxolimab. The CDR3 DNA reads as TGCGCCAGCAGCCACCCCCCGGACAGTGCGTTCTATGGCTACACCTTC. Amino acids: CASSHPPDSAFYGYTF.